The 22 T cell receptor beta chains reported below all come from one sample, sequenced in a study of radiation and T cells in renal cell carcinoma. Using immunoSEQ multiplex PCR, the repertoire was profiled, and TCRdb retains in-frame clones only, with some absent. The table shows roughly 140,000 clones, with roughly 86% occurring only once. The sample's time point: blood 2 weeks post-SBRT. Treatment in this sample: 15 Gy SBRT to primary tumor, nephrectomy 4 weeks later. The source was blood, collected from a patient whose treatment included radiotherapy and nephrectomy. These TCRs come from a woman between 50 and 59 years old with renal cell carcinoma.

For the CDR3, the DNA is TGTGCCAGCAGGTTCGATACAGGGGCCGGTGGCTACACCTTC. As protein: CASRFDTGAGGYTF. The chain uses TRBV9 and TRBJ1-2, with 7 positions matching TRBD1. V dropped 5 bases and J dropped 7; count of bases not matched to a gene: 11. This CDR3 contains 14 residues. The germline V gene encodes CDR1 SGDLS and CDR2 YYNGEE.

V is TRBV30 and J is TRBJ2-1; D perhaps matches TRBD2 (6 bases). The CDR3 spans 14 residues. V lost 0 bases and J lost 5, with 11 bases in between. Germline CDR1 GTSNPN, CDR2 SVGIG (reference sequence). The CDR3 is CAWSVRRGDNEQFF. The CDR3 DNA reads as TGTGCCTGGAGTGTTAGGCGGGGAGACAATGAGCAGTTCTTC.

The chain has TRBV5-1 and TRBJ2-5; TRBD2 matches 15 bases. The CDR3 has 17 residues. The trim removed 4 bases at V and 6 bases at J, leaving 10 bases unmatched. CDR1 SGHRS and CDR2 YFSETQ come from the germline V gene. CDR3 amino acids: CASSPWTSGGAGKTQYF. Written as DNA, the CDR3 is TGCGCCAGCAGCCCCTGGACTAGCGGGGGGGCCGGAAAGACCCAGTACTTC.

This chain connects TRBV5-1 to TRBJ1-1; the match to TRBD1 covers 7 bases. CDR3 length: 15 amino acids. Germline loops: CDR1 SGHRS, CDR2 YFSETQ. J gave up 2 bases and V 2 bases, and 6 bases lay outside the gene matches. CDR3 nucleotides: TGCGCCAGCAGCTTCGAGACAGGGCGAAACACTGAAGCTTTCTTT. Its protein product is CASSFETGRNTEAFF. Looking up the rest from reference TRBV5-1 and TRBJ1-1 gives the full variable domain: KAGVTQTPRYLIKTRGQQVTLSCSPISGHRSVSWYQQTPGQGLQFLFEYFSETQRNKGNFPGRFSGRQFSNSRSEMNVSTLELGDSALYLCASSFETGRNTEAFFGQGTRLTVV.

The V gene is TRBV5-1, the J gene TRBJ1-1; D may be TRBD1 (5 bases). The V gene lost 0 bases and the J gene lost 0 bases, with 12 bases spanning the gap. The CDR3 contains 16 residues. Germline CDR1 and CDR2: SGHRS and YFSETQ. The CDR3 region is CASSLAPLTVNTEAFF. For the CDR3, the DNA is TGCGCCAGCAGCTTGGCTCCCCTGACAGTGAACACTGAAGCTTTCTTT.

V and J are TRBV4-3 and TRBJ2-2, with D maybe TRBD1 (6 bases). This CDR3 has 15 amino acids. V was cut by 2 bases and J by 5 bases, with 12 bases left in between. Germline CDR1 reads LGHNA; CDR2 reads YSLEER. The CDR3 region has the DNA TGCGCCAGCAGCCAAATCAGGGGAAGGACCGGGGAGCTGTTTTTT. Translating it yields CASSQIRGRTGELFF.

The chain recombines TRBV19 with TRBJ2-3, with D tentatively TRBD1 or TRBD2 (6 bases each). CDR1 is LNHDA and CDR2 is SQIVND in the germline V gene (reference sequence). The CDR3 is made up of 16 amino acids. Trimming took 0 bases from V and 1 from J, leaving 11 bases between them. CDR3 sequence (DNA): TGTGCCAGTAGTATAGATTGGGGGGCGGGCACAGATACGCAGTATTTT. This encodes CASSIDWGAGTDTQYF. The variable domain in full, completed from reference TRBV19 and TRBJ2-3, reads DGGITQSPKYLFRKEGQNVTLSCEQNLNHDAMYWYRQDPGQGLRLIYYSQIVNDFQKGDIAEGYSVSREKKESFPLTVTSAQKNPTAFYLCASSIDWGAGTDTQYFGPGTRLTVL.

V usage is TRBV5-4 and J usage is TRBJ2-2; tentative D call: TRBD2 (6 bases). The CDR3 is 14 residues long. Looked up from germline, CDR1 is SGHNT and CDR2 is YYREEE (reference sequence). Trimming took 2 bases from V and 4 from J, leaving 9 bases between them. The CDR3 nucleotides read TGTGCCAGCAGCTTTAGCGGATTCACCGGGGAGCTGTTTTTT. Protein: CASSFSGFTGELFF.

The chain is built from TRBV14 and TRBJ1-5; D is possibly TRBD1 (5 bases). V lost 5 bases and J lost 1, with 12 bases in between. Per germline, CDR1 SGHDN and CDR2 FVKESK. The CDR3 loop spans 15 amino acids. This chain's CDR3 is CASSSKGVSNQPQHF. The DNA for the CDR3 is TGTGCCAGCAGCTCAAAAGGGGTGAGCAATCAGCCCCAGCATTTT.

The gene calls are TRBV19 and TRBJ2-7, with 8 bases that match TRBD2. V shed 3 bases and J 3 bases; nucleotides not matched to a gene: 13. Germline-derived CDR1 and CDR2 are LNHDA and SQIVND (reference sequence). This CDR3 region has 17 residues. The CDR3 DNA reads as TGTGCCAGTAGTATTAATTTGTTAGCGGGGAGAATCTACGAGCAGTACTTC. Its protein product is CASSINLLAGRIYEQYF.

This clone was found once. The CDR3 nucleotides read TGTGCCAGCTCACCGCTTATGACAGGGACAGAGGGCTACGAGCAGTACTTC. Translation gives CASSPLMTGTEGYEQYF. The rearrangement uses TRBV18 and TRBJ2-7, with 7 bases fitting TRBD1. The CDR3 runs 17 residues. The germline V gene encodes CDR1 KGHSH and CDR2 LQKENI. With 3 bases clipped from V and 3 bases from J, the junction kept 14 bases outside the gene matches.

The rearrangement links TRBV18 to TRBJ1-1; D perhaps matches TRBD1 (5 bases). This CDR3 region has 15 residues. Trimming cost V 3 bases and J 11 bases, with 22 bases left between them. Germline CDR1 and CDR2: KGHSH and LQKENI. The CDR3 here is CASSPLMDRGHGAFF. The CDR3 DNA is TGTGCCAGCTCACCTCTTATGGATAGGGGTCATGGGGCTTTCTTT.

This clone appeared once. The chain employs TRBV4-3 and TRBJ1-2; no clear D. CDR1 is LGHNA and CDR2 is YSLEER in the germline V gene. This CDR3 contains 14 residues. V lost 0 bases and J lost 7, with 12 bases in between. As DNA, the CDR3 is TGCGCCAGCAGCCAAGAATACAGCGGTATTGGCTACACCTTC. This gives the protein CASSQEYSGIGYTF.

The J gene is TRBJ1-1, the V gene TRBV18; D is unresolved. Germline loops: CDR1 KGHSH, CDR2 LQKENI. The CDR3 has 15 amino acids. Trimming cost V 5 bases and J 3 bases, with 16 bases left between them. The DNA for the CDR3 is TGTGCCAGCTCAGACGGCATGGGTCCTGACACTGAAGCTTTCTTT. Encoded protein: CASSDGMGPDTEAFF.

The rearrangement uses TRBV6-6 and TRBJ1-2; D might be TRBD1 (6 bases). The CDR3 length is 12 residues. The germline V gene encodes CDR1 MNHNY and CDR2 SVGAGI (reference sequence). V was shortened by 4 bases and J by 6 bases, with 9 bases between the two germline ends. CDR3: CASSLQGDGYTF. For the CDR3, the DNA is TGTGCCAGCAGTTTACAGGGAGATGGCTACACCTTC.

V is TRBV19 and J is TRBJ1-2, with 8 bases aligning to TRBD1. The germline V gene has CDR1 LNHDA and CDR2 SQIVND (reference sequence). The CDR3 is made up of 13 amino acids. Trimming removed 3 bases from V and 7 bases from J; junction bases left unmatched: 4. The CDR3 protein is CASSMNRGFGYTF. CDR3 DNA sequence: TGTGCCAGTAGTATGAACAGGGGGTTTGGCTACACCTTC.

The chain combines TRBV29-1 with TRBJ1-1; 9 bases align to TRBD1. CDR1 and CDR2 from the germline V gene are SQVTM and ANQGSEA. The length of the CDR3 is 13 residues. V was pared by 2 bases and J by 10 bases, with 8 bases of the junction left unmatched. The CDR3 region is CSVETSDRGGAFF. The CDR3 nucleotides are TGCAGCGTTGAAACTTCGGACAGGGGAGGAGCTTTCTTT.

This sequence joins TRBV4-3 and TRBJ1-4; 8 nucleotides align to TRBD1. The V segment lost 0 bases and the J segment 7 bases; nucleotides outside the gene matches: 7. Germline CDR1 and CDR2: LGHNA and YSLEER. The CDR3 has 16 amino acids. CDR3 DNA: TGCGCCAGCAGCCAAGATTTGAACAGGGGGTTTGAAAAACTGTTTTTT. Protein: CASSQDLNRGFEKLFF.

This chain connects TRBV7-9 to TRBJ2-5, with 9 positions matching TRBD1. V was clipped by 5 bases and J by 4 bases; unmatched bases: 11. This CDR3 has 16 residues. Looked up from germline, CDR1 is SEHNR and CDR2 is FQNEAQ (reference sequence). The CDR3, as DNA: TGTGCCAGCAGCAAGAATCGACAGGGGGTGCGAGAGACCCAGTACTTC. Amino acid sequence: CASSKNRQGVRETQYF.

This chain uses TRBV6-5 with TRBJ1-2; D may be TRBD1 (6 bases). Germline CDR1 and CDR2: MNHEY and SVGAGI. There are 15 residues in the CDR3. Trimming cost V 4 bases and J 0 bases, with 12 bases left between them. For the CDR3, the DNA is TGTGCCAGCAGTTGGAGGGAGGGGGCTAACTATGGCTACACCTTC. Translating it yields CASSWREGANYGYTF.

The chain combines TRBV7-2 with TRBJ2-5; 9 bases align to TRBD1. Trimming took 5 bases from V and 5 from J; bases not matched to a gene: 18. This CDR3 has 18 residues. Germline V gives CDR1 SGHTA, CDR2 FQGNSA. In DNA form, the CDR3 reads TGTGCCAGCAGCCGGGACAGGGCCGGGATTAGCGGGTGGGAGACCCAGTACTTC. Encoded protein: CASSRDRAGISGWETQYF.

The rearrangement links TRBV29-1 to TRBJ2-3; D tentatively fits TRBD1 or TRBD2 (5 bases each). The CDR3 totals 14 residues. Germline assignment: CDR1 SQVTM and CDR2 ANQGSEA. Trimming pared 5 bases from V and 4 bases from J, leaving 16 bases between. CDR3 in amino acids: CSVNGEWGADTQYF. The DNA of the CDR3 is TGCAGCGTTAATGGGGAGTGGGGCGCAGATACGCAGTATTTT.